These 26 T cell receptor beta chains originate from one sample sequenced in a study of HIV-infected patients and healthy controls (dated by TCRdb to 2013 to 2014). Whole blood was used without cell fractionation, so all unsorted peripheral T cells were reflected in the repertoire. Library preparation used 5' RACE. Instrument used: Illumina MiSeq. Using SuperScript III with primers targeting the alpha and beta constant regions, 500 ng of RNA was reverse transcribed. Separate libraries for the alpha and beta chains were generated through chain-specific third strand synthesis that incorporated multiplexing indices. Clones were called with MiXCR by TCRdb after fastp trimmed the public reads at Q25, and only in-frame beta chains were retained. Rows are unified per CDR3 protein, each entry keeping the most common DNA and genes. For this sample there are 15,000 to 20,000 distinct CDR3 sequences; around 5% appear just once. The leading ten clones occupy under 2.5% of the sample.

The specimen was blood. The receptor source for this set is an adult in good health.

CDR3 sequence (DNA): TGTGCCACACAGCCGGGCGATACGCAGTATTTT. This gives the protein CATQPGDTQYF. The J gene is TRBJ2-3, the V gene TRBV28; D not resolved. V lost 10 bases and J 6 bases, leaving 11 bases between the germline ends. The CDR3 loop spans 11 amino acids. Germline V gene sequence: CDR1 MDHEN, CDR2 SYDVKM. Supplemented by reference TRBV28 and TRBJ2-3, the full variable domain reads DVKVTQSSRYLVKRTGEKVFLECVQDMDHENMFWYRQDPGLGLRLIYFSYDVKMKEKGDIPEGYSVSREKKERFSLILESASTNQTSMYLCATQPGDTQYFGPGTRLTVL.

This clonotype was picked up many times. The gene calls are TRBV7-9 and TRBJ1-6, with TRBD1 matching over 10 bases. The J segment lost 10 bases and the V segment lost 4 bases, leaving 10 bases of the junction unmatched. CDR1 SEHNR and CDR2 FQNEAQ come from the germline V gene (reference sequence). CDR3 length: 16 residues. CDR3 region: CASSSTGTGDGSPLHF. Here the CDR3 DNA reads TGTGCCAGCAGCTCCACCGGGACAGGGGATGGGTCACCCCTCCACTTT.

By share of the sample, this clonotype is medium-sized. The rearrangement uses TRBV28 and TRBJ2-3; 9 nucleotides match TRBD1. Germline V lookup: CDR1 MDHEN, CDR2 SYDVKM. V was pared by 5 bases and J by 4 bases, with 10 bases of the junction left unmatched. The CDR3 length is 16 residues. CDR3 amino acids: CASSPIRDRVSDTQYF. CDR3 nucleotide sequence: TGTGCCAGCAGTCCAATTCGGGACAGGGTCTCAGATACGCAGTATTTT.

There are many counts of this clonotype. Written as DNA, the CDR3 is TGCAGCGTTGGCCAGACAGGGGCTGTAGGCGAGCAGTACTTC. Encoded protein: CSVGQTGAVGEQYF. This rearrangement joins TRBV29-1 to TRBJ2-7; TRBD1 agrees at 8 bases. Germline CDR1 SQVTM, CDR2 ANQGSEA. The V and J ends lost 4 bases and 6 bases, in that order; junction bases with no gene match: 11. This CDR3 spans 14 amino acids.

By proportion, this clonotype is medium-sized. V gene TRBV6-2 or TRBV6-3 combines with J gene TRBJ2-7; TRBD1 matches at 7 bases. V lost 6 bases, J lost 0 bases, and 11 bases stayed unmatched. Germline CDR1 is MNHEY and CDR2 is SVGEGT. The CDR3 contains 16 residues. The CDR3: CASSPVRDSSSYEQYF. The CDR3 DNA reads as TGTGCCAGCAGCCCAGTCCGGGACAGCTCCTCCTACGAGCAGTACTTC.

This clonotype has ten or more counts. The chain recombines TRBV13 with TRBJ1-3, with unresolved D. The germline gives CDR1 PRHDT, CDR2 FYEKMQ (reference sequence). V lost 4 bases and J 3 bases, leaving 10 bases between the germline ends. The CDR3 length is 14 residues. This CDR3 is CASSSRTVGNTIYF. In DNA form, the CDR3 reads TGTGCCAGCAGCTCCCGGACGGTTGGAAACACCATATATTTT.

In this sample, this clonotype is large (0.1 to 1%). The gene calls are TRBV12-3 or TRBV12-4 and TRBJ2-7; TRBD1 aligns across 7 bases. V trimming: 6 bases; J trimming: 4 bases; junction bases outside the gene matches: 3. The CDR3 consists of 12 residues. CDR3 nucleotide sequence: TGTGCCAGCAGCTCACAGGGGTACGAGCAGTACTTC. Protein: CASSSQGYEQYF.

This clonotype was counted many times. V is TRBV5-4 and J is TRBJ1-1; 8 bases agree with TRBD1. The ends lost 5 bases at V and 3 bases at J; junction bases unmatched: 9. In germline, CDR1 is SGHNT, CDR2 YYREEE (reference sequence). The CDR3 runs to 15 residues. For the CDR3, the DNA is TGTGCCAGCAGGCACGCAGGGGGCTCGGACACTGAAGCTTTCTTT. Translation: CASRHAGGSDTEAFF.

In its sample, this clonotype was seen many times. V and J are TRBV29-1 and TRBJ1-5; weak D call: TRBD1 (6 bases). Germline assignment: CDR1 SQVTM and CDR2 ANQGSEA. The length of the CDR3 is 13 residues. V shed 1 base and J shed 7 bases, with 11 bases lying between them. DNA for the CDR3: TGCAGCGTTGAAGTAGGGCAGGGGCAGCCCCAGCATTTT. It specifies CSVEVGQGQPQHF.

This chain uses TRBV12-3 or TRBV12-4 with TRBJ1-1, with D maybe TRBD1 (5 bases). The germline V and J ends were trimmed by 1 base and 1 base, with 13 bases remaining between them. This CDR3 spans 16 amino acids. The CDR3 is CASSLVVGGTNTEAFF. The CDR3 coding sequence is TGTGCCAGCAGTTTAGTGGTTGGAGGGACGAACACTGAAGCTTTCTTT.

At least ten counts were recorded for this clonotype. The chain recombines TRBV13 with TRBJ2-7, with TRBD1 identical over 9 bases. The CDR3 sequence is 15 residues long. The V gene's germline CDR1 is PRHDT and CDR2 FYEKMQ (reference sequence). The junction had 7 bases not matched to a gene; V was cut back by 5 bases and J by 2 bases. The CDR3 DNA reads TGTGCCAGCAGCCTATGGACAGGGGATGCCTACGAGCAGTACTTC. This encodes CASSLWTGDAYEQYF.

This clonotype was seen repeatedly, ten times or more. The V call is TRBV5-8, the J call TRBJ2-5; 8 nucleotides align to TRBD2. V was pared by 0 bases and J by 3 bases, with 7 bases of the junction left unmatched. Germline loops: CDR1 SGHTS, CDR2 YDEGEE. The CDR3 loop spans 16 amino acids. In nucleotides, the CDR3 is TGTGCCAGCAGCTTGGTAGTCGGGGGGGCCAAAGAGACCCAGTACTTC. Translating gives CASSLVVGGAKETQYF.

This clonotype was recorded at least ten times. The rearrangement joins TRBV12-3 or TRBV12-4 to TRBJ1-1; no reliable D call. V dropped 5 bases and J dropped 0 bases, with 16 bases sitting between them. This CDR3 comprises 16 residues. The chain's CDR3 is CASSTMIGQVNTEAFF. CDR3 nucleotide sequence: TGTGCCAGCAGTACCATGATCGGGCAGGTGAACACTGAAGCTTTCTTT.

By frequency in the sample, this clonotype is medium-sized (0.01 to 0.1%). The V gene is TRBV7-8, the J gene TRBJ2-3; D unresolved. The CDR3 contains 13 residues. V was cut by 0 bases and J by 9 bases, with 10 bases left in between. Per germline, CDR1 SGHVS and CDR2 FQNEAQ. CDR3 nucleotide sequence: TGTGCCAGCAGCTTAGCTTCGTGGCACACGCAGTATTTT. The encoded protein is CASSLASWHTQYF.

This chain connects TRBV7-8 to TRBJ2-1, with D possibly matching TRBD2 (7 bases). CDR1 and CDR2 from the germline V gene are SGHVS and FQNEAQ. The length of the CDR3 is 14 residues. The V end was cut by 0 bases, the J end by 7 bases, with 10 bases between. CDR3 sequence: CASSLAGGLNEQFF. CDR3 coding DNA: TGTGCCAGCAGCTTAGCGGGGGGGCTGAATGAGCAGTTCTTC.

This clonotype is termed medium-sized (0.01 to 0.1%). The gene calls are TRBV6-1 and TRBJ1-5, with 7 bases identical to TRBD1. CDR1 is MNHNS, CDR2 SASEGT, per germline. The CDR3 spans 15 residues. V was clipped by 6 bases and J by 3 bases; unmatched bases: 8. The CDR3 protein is CASSGSTGHNQPQHF. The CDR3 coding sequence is TGTGCCAGCAGCGGGTCGACAGGGCACAATCAGCCCCAGCATTTT.

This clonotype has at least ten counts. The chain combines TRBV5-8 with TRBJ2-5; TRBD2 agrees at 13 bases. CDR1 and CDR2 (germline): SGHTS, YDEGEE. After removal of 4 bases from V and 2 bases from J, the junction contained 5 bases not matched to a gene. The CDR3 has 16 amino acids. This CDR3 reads CASSPPGLAGQETQYF. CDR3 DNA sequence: TGTGCCAGCAGCCCACCGGGACTAGCGGGGCAAGAGACCCAGTACTTC.

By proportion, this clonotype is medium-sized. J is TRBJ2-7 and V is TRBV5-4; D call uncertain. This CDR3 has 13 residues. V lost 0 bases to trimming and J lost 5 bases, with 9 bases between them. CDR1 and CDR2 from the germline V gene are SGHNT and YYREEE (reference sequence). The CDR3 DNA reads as TGTGCCAGCAGCTTGGTAGGTGGGAACGAGCAGTACTTC. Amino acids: CASSLVGGNEQYF.

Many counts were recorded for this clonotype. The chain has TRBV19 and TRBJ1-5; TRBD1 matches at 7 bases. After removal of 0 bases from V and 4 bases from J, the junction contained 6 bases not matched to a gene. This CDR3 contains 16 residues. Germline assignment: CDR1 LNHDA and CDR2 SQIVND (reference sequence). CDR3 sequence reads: CASSIEGRGRNQPQHF. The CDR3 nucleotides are TGTGCCAGTAGTATAGAAGGAAGGGGGCGAAATCAGCCCCAGCATTTT.

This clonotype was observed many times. The CDR3 spells CASRQGINTGELFF. The CDR3 DNA follows: TGTGCCAGTCGACAGGGTATTAACACCGGGGAGCTGTTTTTT. V is TRBV19 and J is TRBJ2-2; 7 bases align to TRBD1. Germline lookup yields CDR1 LNHDA and CDR2 SQIVND (reference sequence). The CDR3 contains 14 residues. The trim removed 8 bases at V and 2 bases at J, leaving 5 bases unmatched. Full variable domain (remainder filled in from reference TRBV19 and TRBJ2-2): DGGITQSPKYLFRKEGQNVTLSCEQNLNHDAMYWYRQDPGQGLRLIYYSQIVNDFQKGDIAEGYSVSREKKESFPLTVTSAQKNPTAFYLCASRQGINTGELFFGEGSRLTVL.

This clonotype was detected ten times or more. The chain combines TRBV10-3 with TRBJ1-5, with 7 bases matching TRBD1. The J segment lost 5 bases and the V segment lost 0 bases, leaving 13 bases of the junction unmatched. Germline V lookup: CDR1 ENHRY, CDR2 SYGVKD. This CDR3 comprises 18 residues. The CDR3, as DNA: TGTGCCATCAGTGAGTCTAGGCAGGGGGGTTCTATCCATCAGCCCCAGCATTTT. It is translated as CAISESRQGGSIHQPQHF.

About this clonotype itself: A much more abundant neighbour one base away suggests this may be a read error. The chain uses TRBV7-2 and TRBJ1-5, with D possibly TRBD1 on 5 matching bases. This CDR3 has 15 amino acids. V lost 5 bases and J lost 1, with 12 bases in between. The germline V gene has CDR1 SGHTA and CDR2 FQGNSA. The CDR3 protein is CASSRGGASNQPQHF. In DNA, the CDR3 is TGTGCCAGCAGCAGGGGAGGGGCGAGCAATCAGCCCCAGCATTTT.

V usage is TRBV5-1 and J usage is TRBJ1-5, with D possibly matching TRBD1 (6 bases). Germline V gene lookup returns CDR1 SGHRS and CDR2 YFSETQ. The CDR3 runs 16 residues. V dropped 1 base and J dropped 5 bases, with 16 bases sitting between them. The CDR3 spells CASSLFQGQSYQPQHF. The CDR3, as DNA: TGCGCCAGCAGCTTGTTCCAGGGGCAGTCCTATCAGCCCCAGCATTTT.

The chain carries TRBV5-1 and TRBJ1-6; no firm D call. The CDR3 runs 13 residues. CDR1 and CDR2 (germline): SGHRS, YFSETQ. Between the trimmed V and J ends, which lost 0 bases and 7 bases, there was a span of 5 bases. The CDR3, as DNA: TGCGCCAGCAGCTTGGATCAGAATTCACCCCTCCACTTT. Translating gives CASSLDQNSPLHF.

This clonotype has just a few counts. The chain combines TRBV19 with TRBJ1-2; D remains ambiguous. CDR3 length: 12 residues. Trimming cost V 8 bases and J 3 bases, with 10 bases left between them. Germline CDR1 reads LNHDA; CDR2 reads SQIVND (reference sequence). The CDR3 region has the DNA TGTGCCAGTGGACGGCGCGACTATGGCTACACCTTC. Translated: CASGRRDYGYTF.

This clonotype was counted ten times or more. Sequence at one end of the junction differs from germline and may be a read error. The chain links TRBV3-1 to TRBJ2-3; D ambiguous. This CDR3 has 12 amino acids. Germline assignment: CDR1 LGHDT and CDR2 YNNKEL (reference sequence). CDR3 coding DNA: TGTGCCAGCCGTCGGAGCATAGATACGCAGTATTTT. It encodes CASRRSIDTQYF.